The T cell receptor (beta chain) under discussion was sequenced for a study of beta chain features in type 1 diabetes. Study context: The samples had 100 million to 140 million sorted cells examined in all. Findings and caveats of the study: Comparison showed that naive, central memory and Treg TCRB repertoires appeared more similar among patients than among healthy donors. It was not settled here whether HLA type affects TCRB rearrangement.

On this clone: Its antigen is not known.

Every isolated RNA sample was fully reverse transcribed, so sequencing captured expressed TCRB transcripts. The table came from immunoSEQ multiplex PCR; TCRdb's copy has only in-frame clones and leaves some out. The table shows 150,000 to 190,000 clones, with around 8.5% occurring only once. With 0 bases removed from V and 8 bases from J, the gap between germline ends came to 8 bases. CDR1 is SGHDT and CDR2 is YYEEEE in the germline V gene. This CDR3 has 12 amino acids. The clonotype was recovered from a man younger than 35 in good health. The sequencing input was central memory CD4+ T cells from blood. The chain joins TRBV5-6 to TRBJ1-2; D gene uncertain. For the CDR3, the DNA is TGTGCCAGCAGCTTGGTTTGGGAGGGCTACACCTTC. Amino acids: CASSLVWEGYTF.